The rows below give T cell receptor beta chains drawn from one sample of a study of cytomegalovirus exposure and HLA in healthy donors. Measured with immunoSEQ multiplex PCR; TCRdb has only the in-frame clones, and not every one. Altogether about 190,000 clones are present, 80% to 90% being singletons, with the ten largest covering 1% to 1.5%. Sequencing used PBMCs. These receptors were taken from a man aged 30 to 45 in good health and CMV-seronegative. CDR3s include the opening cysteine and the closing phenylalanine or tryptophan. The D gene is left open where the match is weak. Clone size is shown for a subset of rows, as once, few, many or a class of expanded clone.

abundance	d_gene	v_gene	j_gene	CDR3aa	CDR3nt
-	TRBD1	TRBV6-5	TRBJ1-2	CASSYGGTGGRNGYTF	TGTGCCAGCAGTTACGGCGGGACAGGGGGGAGGAATGGCTACACCTTC
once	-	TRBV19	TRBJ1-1	CASTRGLAGAGVMAFF	TGTGCCAGTACCAGAGGATTAGCGGGGGCAGGGGTTATGGCTTTCTTT
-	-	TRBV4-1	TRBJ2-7	CASSQDEQEPYEQYF	TGCGCCAGCAGCCAAGATGAACAGGAACCCTACGAGCAGTACTTC
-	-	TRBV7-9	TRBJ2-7	CASSSRSNYEQYF	TGTGCCAGCAGCTCTCGCTCTAACTACGAGCAGTACTTC
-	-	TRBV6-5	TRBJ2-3	CASRKSLDTQYF	TGTGCCAGCAGAAAGAGCTTGGATACGCAGTATTTT
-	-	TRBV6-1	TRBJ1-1	CASSLRTGSSTEAFF	TGTGCCAGCAGCCTCCGTACAGGGAGTAGTACTGAAGCTTTCTTT
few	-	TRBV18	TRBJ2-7	CASSPNSRGYEQYF	TGTGCCAGCTCACCAAACAGCCGTGGCTACGAGCAGTACTTC
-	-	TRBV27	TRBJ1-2	CASSLYRGAQEESGNGYTF	TGTGCCAGCAGTTTGTATCGGGGGGCCCAAGAGGAATCCGGAAATGGCTACACCTTC
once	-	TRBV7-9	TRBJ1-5	CSSSLGRGANDQPQHF	TGTTCCAGCAGCTTAGGTCGCGGGGCGAACGATCAGCCCCAGCATTTT
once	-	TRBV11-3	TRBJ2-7	CASSLDRSVGEQYF	TGTGCCAGCAGCTTAGATCGATCAGTCGGGGAGCAGTACTTC
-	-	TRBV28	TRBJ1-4	CASSFAQGFARLEKLFF	TGTGCCAGCAGTTTTGCCCAGGGGTTCGCCCGGTTGGAAAAACTGTTTTTT
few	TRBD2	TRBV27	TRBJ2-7	CASSFRTGLEREAYEQYF	TGTGCCAGCAGTTTCCGTACAGGGTTGGAGCGGGAGGCCTACGAGCAGTACTTC
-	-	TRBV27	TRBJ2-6	CASSLYSVGRAAGANVLTF	TGTGCCAGCAGTTTATATTCCGTGGGCAGGGCAGCTGGGGCCAACGTCCTGACTTTC
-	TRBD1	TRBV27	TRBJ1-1	CASSLSGGTEAFF	TGTGCCAGCAGTCTTTCAGGGGGCACTGAAGCTTTCTTT
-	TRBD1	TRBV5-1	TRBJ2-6	CASSLDRAGANVLTF	TGCGCCAGCAGCTTAGACAGGGCTGGGGCCAACGTCCTGACTTTC
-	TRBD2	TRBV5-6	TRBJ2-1	CASSKGGSSYNEQFF	TGTGCCAGCAGCAAAGGCGGGAGCTCCTACAATGAGCAGTTCTTC
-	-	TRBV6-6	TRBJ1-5	CASSYGAAGPNQPQHF	TGTGCCAGCAGTTACGGTGCGGCCGGCCCCAATCAGCCCCAGCATTTT
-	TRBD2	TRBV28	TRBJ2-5	CASSLEAGGTQYF	TGTGCCAGCAGTTTAGAGGCGGGGGGTACCCAGTACTTC
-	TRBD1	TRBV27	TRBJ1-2	CASSRLTGNYGYTF	TGTGCCAGCAGTCGTTTGACAGGGAACTATGGCTACACCTTC
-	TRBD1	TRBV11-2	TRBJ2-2	CASSWTGTGELFF	TGTGCCAGCAGTTGGACAGGGACCGGGGAGCTGTTTTTT
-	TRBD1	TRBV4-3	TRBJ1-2	CASSQDWGQGAYGYTF	TGCGCCAGCAGCCAAGATTGGGGACAGGGGGCTTATGGCTACACCTTC
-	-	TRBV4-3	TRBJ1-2	CASSPQGSYGYTF	TGCGCCAGCAGCCCGCAGGGTTCTTATGGCTACACCTTC
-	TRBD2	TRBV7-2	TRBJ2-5	CASRPPGLDPTQYF	TGTGCCAGCAGACCCCCGGGACTAGACCCGACCCAGTACTTC
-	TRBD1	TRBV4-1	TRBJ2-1	CASSPAGQGYNEQFF	TGCGCCAGCAGCCCCGCGGGACAGGGCTACAATGAGCAGTTCTTC
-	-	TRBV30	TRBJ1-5	CAWSADRGANQPQHF	TGTGCCTGGAGTGCGGACAGAGGGGCCAATCAGCCCCAGCATTTT
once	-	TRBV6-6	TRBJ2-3	CASSYSATNTDTQYF	TGTGCCAGCAGTTACTCTGCTACGAACACAGATACGCAGTATTTT
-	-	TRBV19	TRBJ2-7	CASSILDSAPNEQYF	TGTGCCAGTAGTATCCTGGACAGTGCGCCTAACGAGCAGTACTTC
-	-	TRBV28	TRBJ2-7	CASSSYGEFYEQYF	TGTGCCAGCAGTTCGTACGGGGAATTCTACGAGCAGTACTTC
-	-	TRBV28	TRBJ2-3	CASSLQDSSMDTQYF	TGTGCCAGCAGTTTACAGGACAGTAGCATGGATACGCAGTATTTT
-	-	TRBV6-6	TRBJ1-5	CASTRSASGQPQHF	TGTGCCAGCACGCGGTCTGCTTCGGGTCAGCCCCAGCATTTT
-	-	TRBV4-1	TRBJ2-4	CASSQDGGENIQYF	TGCGCCAGCAGCCAAGATGGTGGAGAAAACATTCAGTACTTC
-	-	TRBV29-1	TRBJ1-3	CSGGQGNTIYF	TGCAGCGGGGGGCAAGGAAACACCATATATTTT
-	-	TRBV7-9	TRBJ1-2	CASSIPLGEGYGYTF	TGTGCCAGCAGCATACCACTTGGGGAGGGCTATGGCTACACCTTC
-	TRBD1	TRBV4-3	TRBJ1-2	CASSQILTGGSGYTF	TGCGCCAGCAGCCAAATCCTAACAGGGGGGAGCGGCTACACCTTC
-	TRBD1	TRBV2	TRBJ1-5	CASRGGTGAYQPQHF	TGTGCCAGCAGGGGCGGGACAGGGGCTTATCAGCCCCAGCATTTT
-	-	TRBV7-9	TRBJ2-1	CASSHPSDSYNEQFF	TGTGCCAGCAGCCACCCTAGCGATTCCTACAATGAGCAGTTCTTC
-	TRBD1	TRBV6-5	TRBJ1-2	CASSLGTGGGYTF	TGTGCCAGCAGCCTTGGGACAGGGGGAGGCTACACCTTC